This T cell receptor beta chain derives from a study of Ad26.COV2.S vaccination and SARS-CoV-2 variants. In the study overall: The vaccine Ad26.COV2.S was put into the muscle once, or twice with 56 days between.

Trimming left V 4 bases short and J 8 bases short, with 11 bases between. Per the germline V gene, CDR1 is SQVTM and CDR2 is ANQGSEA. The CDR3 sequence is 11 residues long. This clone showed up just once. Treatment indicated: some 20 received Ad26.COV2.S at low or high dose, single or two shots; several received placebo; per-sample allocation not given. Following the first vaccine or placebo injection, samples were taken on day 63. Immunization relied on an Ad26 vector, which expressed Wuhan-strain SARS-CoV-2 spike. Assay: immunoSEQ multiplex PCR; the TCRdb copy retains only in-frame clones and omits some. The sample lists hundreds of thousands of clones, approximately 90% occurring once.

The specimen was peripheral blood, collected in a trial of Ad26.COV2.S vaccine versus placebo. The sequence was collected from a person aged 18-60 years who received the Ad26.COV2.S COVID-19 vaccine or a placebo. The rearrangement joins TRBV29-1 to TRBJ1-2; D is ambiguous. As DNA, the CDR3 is TGCAGCGTTGGGTCGGATAAGGGCTACACCTTC. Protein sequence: CSVGSDKGYTF. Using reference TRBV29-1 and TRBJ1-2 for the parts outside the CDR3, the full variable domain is SAVISQKPSRDICQRGTSLTIQCQVDSQVTMMFWYRQQPGQSLTLIATANQGSEATYESGFVIDKFPISRPNLTFSTLTVSNMSPEDSSIYLCSVGSDKGYTFGSGTRLTVV.